This T cell receptor (beta chain) was recovered during a study of graft-versus-host responses after intestinal transplantation. Intraepithelial and lamina propria lymphocytes were isolated from graft specimens. Sequencing used immunoSEQ multiplex PCR; TCRdb keeps in-frame clones, though not all of them. This table holds 25,000 to 30,000 clones, about four fifths found once. Sample: ileum tissue, taken 98 days after intestinal transplantation. The clonotype originates from a human patient who received an intestinal transplant, so some T cells may come from the graft donor.

The CDR3 DNA is TGCGCCAGCAGCTTGGCCACGGGGTTGGGTGGCTACACCTTC. Translating gives CASSLATGLGGYTF. The chain carries TRBV5-1 and TRBJ1-2, with unresolved D. Germline V gene sequence: CDR1 SGHRS, CDR2 YFSETQ. The germline V and J ends were trimmed by 0 bases and 7 bases, with 13 bases remaining between them. This CDR3 is 14 amino acids long.